The T cell receptor (beta chain) described here comes from a study of blood T cell repertoires in COVID-19. Overall study context: Nucleic acid was either cDNA or gDNA, and it came from T cells, B-cell-depleted T cells, or PBMCs.

The sample holds a few counts of this clone. The same CDR3 arises from other DNA sequences in this sample as well. The CDR3 has 11 amino acids. The V gene's germline CDR1 is SGHAT and CDR2 FQNNGV. Trimming removed 1 base from V and 8 bases from J, with 5 bases in between. Under the authors' procedure: Using reference gene primer amplification, nucleated cell counts were estimated. Sequenced by immunoSEQ multiplex PCR; TCRdb stores in-frame clones only, minus some. The V and J calls and clone size are taken from that table; D and trimming were inferred from the DNA. The sample lists tens of thousands of clones; approximately 91% were seen once.

Source material: peripheral blood. This TCR came from a woman aged 65 to 85 with active COVID-19. This sequence joins TRBV11-2 and TRBJ1-1; D remains ambiguous. The CDR3 region is CASSLGQEAFF. In DNA form, the CDR3 reads TGTGCCAGCAGCTTAGGGCAGGAAGCTTTCTTT. Combining the CDR3 with reference TRBV11-2 and TRBJ1-1 gives the whole variable domain EAGVAQSPRYKIIEKRQSVAFWCNPISGHATLYWYQQILGQGPKLLIQFQNNGVVDDSQLPKDRFSAERLKGVDSTLKIQPAKLEDSAVYLCASSLGQEAFFGQGTRLTVV.